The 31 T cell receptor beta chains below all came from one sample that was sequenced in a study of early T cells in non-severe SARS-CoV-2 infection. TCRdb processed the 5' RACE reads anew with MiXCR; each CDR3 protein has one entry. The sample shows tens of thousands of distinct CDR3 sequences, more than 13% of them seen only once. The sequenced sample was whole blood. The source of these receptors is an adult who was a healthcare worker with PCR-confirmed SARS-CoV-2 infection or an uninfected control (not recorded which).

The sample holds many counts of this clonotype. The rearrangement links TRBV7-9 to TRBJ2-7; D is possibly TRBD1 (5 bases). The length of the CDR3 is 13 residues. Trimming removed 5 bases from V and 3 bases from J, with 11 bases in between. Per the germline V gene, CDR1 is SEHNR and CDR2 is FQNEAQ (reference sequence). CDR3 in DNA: TGTGCCAGCAGCGGACAAATAGACTACGAGCAGTACTTC. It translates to CASSGQIDYEQYF.

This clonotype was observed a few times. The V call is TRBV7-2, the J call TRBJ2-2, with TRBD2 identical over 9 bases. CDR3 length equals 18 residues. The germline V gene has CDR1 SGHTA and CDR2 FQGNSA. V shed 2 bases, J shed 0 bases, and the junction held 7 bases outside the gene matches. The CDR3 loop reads CASSLFGLASSNTGELFF. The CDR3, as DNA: TGTGCCAGCAGCTTATTCGGACTAGCGTCTTCGAACACCGGGGAGCTGTTTTTT.

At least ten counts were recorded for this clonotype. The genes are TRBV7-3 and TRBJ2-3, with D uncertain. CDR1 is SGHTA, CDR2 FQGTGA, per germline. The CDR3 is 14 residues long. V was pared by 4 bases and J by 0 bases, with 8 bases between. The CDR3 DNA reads TGTGCCAGCAGCTCCCTTGGCAGCACAGATACGCAGTATTTT. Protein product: CASSSLGSTDTQYF. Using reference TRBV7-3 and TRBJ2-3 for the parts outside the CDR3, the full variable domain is GAGVSQTPSNKVTEKGKYVELRCDPISGHTALYWYRQSLGQGPEFLIYFQGTGAADDSGLPNDRFFAVRPEGSVSTLKIQRTERGDSAVYLCASSSLGSTDTQYFGPGTRLTVL.

This CDR3 is CASRMGEMVTGELFF. CDR3 coding DNA: TGTGCCAGTAGGATGGGGGAAATGGTCACCGGGGAGCTGTTTTTT. This chain links TRBV19 with TRBJ2-2; D possibly uses TRBD1 or TRBD2 (5 bases each). V gave up 6 bases and J gave up 4 bases, with 15 bases separating them. CDR1 and CDR2 (germline): LNHDA, SQIVND (reference sequence). CDR3 length equals 15 residues.

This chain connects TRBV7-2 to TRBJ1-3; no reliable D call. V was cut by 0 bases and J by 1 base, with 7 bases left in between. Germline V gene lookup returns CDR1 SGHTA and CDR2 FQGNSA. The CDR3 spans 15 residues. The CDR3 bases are TGTGCCAGCAGCTTAGCTCGATCGTCTGGAAACACCATATATTTT. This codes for CASSLARSSGNTIYF.

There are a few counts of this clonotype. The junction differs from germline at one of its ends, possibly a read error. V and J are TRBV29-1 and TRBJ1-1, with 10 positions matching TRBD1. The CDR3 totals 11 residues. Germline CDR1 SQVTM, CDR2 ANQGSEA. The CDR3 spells CSVRKTGGVIF. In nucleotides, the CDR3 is TGCAGCGTTAGGAAGACAGGGGGCGTCATCTTT. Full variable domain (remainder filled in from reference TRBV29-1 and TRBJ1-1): SAVISQKPSRDICQRGTSLTIQCQVDSQVTMMFWYRQQPGQSLTLIATANQGSEATYESGFVIDKFPISRPNLTFSTLTVSNMSPEDSSIYLCSVRKTGGVIFGQGTRLTVV.

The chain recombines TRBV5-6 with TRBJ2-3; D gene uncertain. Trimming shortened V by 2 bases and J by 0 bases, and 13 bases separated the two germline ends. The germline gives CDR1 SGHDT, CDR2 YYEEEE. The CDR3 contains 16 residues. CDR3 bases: TGTGCCAGCAGCTTTCGTGGGCGGACGAGCACAGATACGCAGTATTTT. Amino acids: CASSFRGRTSTDTQYF.

CDR3 nucleotides: TGTGCCAGCAGTTACGGGGGTGAGACCCAGTACTTC. This translates into CASSYGGETQYF. The chain carries TRBV6-2 or TRBV6-3 and TRBJ2-5, with D possibly called TRBD1 or TRBD2 (5 bases each). Trimming pared 2 bases from V and 5 bases from J, leaving 6 bases between. The CDR3 covers 12 residues. Germline CDR1 reads MNHEY; CDR2 reads SVGEGT.

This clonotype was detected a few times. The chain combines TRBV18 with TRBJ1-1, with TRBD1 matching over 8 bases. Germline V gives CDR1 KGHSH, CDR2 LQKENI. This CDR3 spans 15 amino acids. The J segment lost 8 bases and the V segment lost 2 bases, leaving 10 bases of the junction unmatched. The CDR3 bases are TGTGCCAGCTCACCAAAGGCGACAGGGGAAGCAGAAGCTTTCTTT. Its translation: CASSPKATGEAEAFF.

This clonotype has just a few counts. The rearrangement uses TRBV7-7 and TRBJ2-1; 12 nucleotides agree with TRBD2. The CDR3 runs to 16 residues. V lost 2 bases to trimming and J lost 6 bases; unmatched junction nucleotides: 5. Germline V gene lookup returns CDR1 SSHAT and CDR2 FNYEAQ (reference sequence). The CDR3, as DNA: TGTGCCAGCAGCTTATCCCTAGCGGGGGGGGCCAATGAGCAGTTCTTC. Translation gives CASSLSLAGGANEQFF.

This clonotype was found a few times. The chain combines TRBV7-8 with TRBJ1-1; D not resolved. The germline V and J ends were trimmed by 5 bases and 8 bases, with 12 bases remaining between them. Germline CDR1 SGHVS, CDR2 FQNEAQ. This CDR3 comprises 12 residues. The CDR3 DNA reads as TGTGCCAGCAGCCCGGGGATCTGGGAAGCTTTCTTT. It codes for CASSPGIWEAFF. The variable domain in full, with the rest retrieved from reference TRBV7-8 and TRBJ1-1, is GAGVSQSPRYKVAKRGQDVALRCDPISGHVSLFWYQQALGQGPEFLTYFQNEAQLDKSGLPSDRFFAERPEGSVSTLKIQRTQQEDSAVYLCASSPGIWEAFFGQGTRLTVV.

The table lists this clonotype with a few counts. CDR3 loop: CSARGAGGKNIQYF. CDR3 sequence (DNA): TGCAGTGCTAGAGGAGCAGGTGGCAAAAACATTCAGTACTTC. This chain uses TRBV20-1 with TRBJ2-4, with D unclear. This CDR3 is built from 14 residues. The V end lost 1 base, the J end lost 3 bases, and 10 bases lay between the germline ends. Germline V lookup: CDR1 DFQATT, CDR2 SNEGSKA (reference sequence).

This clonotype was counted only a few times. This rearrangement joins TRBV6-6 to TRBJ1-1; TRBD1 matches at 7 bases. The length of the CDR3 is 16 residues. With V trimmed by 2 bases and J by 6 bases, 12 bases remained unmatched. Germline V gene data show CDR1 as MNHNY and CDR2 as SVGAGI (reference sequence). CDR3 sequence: CASSYPRGKGAAEAFF. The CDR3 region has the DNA TGTGCCAGCAGTTACCCGAGGGGGAAGGGGGCGGCTGAAGCTTTCTTT.

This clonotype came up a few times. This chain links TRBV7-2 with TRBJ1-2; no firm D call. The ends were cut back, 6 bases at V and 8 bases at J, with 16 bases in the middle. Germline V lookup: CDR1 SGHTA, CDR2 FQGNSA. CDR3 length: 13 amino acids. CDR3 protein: CASSKRQMVGYTF. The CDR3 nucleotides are TGTGCCAGCAGTAAACGACAAATGGTGGGCTACACCTTC.

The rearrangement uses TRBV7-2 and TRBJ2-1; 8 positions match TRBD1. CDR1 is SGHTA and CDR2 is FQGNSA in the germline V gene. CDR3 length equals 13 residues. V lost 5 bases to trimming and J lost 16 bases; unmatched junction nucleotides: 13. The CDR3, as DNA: TGTGCCAGCAGCCCACCGGCGAGGGACAGGTATTTCTTC. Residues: CASSPPARDRYFF.

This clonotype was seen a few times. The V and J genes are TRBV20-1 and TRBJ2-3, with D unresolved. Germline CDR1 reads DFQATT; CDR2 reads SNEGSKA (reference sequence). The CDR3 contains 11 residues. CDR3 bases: TGCGGGGTTGGGGTAACAGATACGCAGTATTTT. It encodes CGVGVTDTQYF.

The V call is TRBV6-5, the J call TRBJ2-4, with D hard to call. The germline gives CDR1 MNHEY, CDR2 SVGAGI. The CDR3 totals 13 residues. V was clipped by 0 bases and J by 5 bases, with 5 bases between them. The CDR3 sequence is CASSYSLENIQYF. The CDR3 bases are TGTGCCAGCAGTTACTCCCTTGAAAACATTCAGTACTTC.

The CDR3 here is CASSQGPYNSPLHF. In nucleotides, the CDR3 is TGCGCCAGCAGCCAAGGACCTTATAATTCACCCCTCCACTTT. The rearrangement uses TRBV4-3 and TRBJ1-6; D is uncertain. Trimming removed 1 base from V and 4 bases from J, with 5 bases in between. Germline V gives CDR1 LGHNA, CDR2 YSLEER. CDR3 size: 14 residues.

The CDR3 DNA is TGTGCCAGCAGCGAACAGACTAGCGGGGCAACGGATACGCAGTATTTT. Encoded protein: CASSEQTSGATDTQYF. The chain couples TRBV9 to TRBJ2-3, with 11 bases that match TRBD2. CDR1 and CDR2 (germline): SGDLS, YYNGEE. The CDR3 is 16 amino acids. With 3 bases clipped from V and 6 bases from J, the junction kept 9 bases outside the gene matches.

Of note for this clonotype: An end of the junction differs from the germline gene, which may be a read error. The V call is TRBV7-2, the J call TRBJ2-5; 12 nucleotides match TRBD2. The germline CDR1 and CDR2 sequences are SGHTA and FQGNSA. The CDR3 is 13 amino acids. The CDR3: CASSLVGTSGLTF. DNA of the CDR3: TGTGCCAGCAGCTTAGTGGGGACTAGCGGGTTAACGTTC.

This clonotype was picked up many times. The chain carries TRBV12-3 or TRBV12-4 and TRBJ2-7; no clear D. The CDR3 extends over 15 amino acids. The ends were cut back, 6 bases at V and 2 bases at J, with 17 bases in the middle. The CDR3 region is CASSLGSPQAYEQYF. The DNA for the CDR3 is TGTGCCAGCAGCCTCGGCAGTCCCCAGGCCTACGAGCAGTACTTC.

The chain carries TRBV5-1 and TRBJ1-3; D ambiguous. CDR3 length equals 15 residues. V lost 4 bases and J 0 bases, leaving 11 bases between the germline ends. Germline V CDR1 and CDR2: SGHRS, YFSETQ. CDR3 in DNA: TGCGCCAGCAGCCCCGCGGGTGTCTCTGGAAACACCATATATTTT. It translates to CASSPAGVSGNTIYF.

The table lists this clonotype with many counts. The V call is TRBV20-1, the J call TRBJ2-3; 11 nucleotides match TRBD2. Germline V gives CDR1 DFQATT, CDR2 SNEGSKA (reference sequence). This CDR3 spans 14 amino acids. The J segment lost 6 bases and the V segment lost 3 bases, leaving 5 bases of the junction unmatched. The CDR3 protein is CSASGLAGGDTQYF. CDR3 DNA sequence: TGCAGTGCTAGCGGTCTAGCGGGGGGCGATACGCAGTATTTT.

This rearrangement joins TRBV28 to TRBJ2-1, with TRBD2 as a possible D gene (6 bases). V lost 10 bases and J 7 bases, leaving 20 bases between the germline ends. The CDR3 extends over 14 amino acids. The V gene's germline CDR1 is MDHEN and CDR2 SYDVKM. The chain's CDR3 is CATVGTPGRNEQFF. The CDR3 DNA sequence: TGTGCCACAGTAGGGACTCCGGGGCGAAATGAGCAGTTCTTC.

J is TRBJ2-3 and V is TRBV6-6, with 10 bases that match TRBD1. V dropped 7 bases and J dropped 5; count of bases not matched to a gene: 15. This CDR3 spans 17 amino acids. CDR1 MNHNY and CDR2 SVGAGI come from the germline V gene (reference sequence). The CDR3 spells CASTSTLDRGRGDTQYF. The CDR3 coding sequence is TGTGCCAGCACCTCAACCCTAGACAGGGGGCGAGGAGATACGCAGTATTTT.

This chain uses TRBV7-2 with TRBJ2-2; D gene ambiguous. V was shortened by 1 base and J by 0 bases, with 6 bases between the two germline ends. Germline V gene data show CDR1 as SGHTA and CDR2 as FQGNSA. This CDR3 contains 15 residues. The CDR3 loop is CASSLVKTNTGELFF. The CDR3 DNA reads TGTGCCAGCAGCTTAGTAAAAACGAACACCGGGGAGCTGTTTTTT. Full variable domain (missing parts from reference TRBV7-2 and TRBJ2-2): GAGVSQSPSNKVTEKGKDVELRCDPISGHTALYWYRQSLGQGLEFLIYFQGNSAPDKSGLPSDRFSAERTGGSVSTLTIQRTQQEDSAVYLCASSLVKTNTGELFFGEGSRLTVL.

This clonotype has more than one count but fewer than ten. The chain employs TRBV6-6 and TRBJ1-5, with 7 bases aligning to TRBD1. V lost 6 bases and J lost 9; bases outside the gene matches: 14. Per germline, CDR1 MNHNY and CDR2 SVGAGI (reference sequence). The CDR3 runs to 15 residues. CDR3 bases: TGTGCCAGCAGACAGGGGACCGGCAGAGCCCGGCCCCAGCATTTT. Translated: CASRQGTGRARPQHF.

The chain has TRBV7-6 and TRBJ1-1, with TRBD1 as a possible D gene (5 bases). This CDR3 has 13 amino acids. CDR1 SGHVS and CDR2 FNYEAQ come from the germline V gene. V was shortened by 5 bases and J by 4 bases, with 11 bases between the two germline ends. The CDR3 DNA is TGTGCCAGCAGCCTGAGACAGAGCACTGAAGCTTTCTTT. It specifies CASSLRQSTEAFF.

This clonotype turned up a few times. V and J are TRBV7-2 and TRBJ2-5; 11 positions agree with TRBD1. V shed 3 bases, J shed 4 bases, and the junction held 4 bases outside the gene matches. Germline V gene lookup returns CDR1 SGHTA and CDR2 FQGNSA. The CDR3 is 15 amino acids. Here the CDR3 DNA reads TGTGCCAGCAGCTTCTCGGGACAGGGGGGAGAGACCCAGTACTTC. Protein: CASSFSGQGGETQYF.

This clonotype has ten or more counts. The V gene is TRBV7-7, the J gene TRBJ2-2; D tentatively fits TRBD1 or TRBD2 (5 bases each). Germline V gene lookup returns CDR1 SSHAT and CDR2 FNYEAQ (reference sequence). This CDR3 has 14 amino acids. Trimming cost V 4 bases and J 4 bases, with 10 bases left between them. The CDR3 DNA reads TGTGCCAGCAGCTGGGACCACCTCACCGGGGAGCTGTTTTTT. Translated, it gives CASSWDHLTGELFF.

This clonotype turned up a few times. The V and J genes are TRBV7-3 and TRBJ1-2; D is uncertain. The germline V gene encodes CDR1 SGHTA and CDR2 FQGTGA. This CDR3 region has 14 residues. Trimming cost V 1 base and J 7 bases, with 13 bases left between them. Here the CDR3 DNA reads TGTGCCAGCAGCTTAAGTGCCCAACCGGGTGGCTACACCTTC. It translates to CASSLSAQPGGYTF.